One sample yielded the 4 T cell receptor beta chains listed below, sequenced in a study of T cell changes during pregnancy in multiple sclerosis. Profiling relied on immunoSEQ multiplex PCR, and the TCRdb table lists in-frame clones only, not all of them. Of 60,000 or so clones in the sample, 85% to 95% were seen once. Here the sequenced sample was peripheral blood, taken in the first trimester of pregnancy. These receptors were obtained from a female donor with multiple sclerosis, enrolled in a pregnancy study.

This clone was seen just once. The rearrangement joins TRBV7-2 to TRBJ1-1; no firm D call. CDR1 is SGHTA and CDR2 is FQGNSA in the germline V gene. The germline V and J ends were trimmed by 5 bases and 0 bases, with 7 bases remaining between them. The length of the CDR3 is 13 residues. The CDR3 sequence: CASSLRMNTEAFF. Here the CDR3 DNA reads TGTGCCAGCAGCCTGCGGATGAACACTGAAGCTTTCTTT.

This chain uses TRBV7-3 with TRBJ2-5, with 9 bases aligning to TRBD2. The CDR3 is 17 residues long. Germline CDR1 reads SGHTA; CDR2 reads FQGTGA. With V trimmed by 5 bases and J by 2 bases, 12 bases remained unmatched. CDR3 sequence (DNA): TGTGCCAGCAGCCTCGGGGAGCGGGGGGCAGGTCAAGAGACCCAGTACTTC. Translated, it gives CASSLGERGAGQETQYF. Looking up the rest from reference TRBV7-3 and TRBJ2-5 gives the full variable domain: GAGVSQTPSNKVTEKGKYVELRCDPISGHTALYWYRQSLGQGPEFLIYFQGTGAADDSGLPNDRFFAVRPEGSVSTLKIQRTERGDSAVYLCASSLGERGAGQETQYFGPGTRLLVL.

CDR3 protein: CASTESRLSYEQYF. CDR3 DNA sequence: TGTGCCAGCACCGAAAGCAGGTTGTCCTACGAGCAGTACTTC. This chain uses TRBV6-1 with TRBJ2-7; the D is unclear. Germline loops: CDR1 MNHNS, CDR2 SASEGT. The CDR3 loop spans 14 amino acids. Trimming left V 7 bases short and J 1 base short, with 14 bases between.

The chain recombines TRBV9 with TRBJ1-1; D is unresolved. Germline-derived CDR1 and CDR2 are SGDLS and YYNGEE. With 4 bases removed from V and 5 bases from J, the gap between germline ends came to 15 bases. CDR3 length: 14 amino acids. The chain's CDR3 is CASSPWERGTEAFF. In DNA form, the CDR3 reads TGTGCCAGCAGCCCCTGGGAGCGTGGAACTGAAGCTTTCTTT.